This T cell receptor beta chain derives from a study of cytomegalovirus exposure and HLA in healthy donors. Use of 60 Vbeta and 13 Jbeta primers characterized the PCR. Method: immunoSEQ multiplex PCR; TCRdb's copy keeps in-frame clones and lacks some. This listing includes 120,000 to 150,000 clones. CDR1 is SGHTA, CDR2 FQGTGA, per germline. The CDR3 has 16 amino acids. Trimming cost V 2 bases and J 4 bases; bases outside gene matches: 5. General study results and limits: A later analysis showed TCR association rates differing by HLA locus, peaking at DRB1 and lowest at HLA-C. The availability of immune exposure information extended only to CMV serostatus. In a later analysis, HLA-associated TCR beta chains were more clonally expanded than equally common others. Trimming of TCR beta V- and J-genes showed a link, identified in a later analysis, to a missense DCLRE1C variant.

As for this clone: The antigen is not known.

The chain is built from TRBV7-3 and TRBJ2-1; 10 positions match TRBD2. Material for sequencing was PBMCs. The origin of this receptor is a woman aged 18-29 years in good health and CMV-seronegative. CDR3 sequence (DNA): TGTGCCAGCAGCTTATTCTCTAGCGGGAGTTACAATGAGCAGTTCTTC. It encodes CASSLFSSGSYNEQFF.